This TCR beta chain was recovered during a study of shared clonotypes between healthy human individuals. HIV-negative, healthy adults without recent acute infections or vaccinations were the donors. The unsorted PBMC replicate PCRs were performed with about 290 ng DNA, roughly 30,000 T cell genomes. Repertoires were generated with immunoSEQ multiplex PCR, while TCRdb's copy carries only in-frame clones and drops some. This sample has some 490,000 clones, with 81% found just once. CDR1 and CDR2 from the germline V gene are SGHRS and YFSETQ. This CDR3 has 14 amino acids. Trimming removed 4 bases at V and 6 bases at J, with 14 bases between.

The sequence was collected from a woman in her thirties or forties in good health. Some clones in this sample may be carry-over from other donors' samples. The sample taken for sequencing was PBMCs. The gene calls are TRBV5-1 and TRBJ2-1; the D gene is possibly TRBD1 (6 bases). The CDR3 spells CASSTQDSSNEQFF. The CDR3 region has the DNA TGCGCCAGCAGCACGCAGGACAGTAGCAATGAGCAGTTCTTC.